Described below is a single TCR beta chain sequence and its context. Its antigen is not identified. From the reads, TCRdb called clonotypes with MiXCR, one entry per CDR3 protein. Here the sample spans approximately 1,000,000 distinct CDR3 sequences, 25% to 40% being singletons. Deletions cut 6 bases from V and 0 bases from J, with 15 bases between. Germline V lookup: CDR1 SGHDN, CDR2 FVKESK. The CDR3 contains 17 residues. This entry is derived from a study of T cell repertoires in cytomegalovirus infection. Study at large: Use of recently identified HLA-C-restricted and well-studied HLA-B-restricted CMV epitopes was part of the study. Signatures in public TCR beta sequences pointed to both CMV infection and matching HLA type. Study-wide results and caveats: Carriers of CMV and the relevant HLA type were discriminated by public TCR beta frequency.

The sequence was obtained from a human donor in good health (CMV status not recorded). Some clones in this sample may be carry-over from other donors' samples. This chain uses TRBV14 with TRBJ1-6; D remains unclear. The specimen comprised cultured CD8+ T cells from PBMCs, sampled from culture after CMV antigen stimulation. CDR3 amino acids: CASSRGNSYSYNSPLHF. As DNA, the CDR3 is TGTGCCAGCAGTCGCGGGAACAGTTACTCCTATAATTCACCCCTCCACTTT.